The 4 T cell receptor beta chains listed next were all sequenced from one sample in a study of T cells in Graves' hyperthyroidism and ophthalmopathy. It was RNA transcripts that yielded the amplified TCR beta CDR3 regions. When the TCR CDR3 underwent first-round RT-PCR, the HTBI primer set was used. TCRdb reanalysed the multiplex PCR reads using MiXCR and keeps one entry per CDR3 protein. The data contain 550,000 to 800,000 distinct CDR3 sequences, 15% to 20% of them singletons. The sample was blood. The origin of the receptors is a man between 50 and 59 years old with Graves' hyperthyroidism.

This clonotype was found a few times. The genes are TRBV5-1 and TRBJ2-7; 9 nucleotides line up with TRBD2. V shed 4 bases, J shed 4 bases, and the junction held 3 bases outside the gene matches. This CDR3 has 13 amino acids. Germline V lookup: CDR1 SGHRS, CDR2 YFSETQ. The CDR3: CASSITSGYEQYF. CDR3 nucleotide sequence: TGCGCCAGCAGCATCACTAGCGGGTACGAGCAGTACTTC.

The table lists this clonotype with many counts. Here the CDR3 DNA reads TGTGCCAGCAGTCACCGGGACAATAATGAAAAACTGTTTTTT. Amino acid sequence: CASSHRDNNEKLFF. The chain recombines TRBV27 with TRBJ1-4, with TRBD1 as a possible D gene (6 bases). Germline V gene lookup returns CDR1 MNHEY and CDR2 SMNVEV (reference sequence). The CDR3 runs to 14 residues. Trimming took off 5 bases at V and 4 bases at J, with 11 bases between the two ends.

In this sample, this clonotype turned up many times. CDR3 amino acids: CASSPYSGGDEQYF. CDR3 bases: TGTGCCAGCAGCCCCTACAGCGGGGGGGACGAGCAGTACTTC. This chain connects TRBV12-3 or TRBV12-4 to TRBJ2-7, with 10 bases matching TRBD2. The junction had 7 bases not matched to a gene; V was cut back by 6 bases and J by 5 bases. CDR3 size: 14 residues.

This chain connects TRBV10-3 to TRBJ2-7, with 10 bases matching TRBD1. V shed 2 bases and J 6 bases; nucleotides not matched to a gene: 16. The length of the CDR3 is 18 residues. Germline values: CDR1 ENHRY, CDR2 SYGVKD. The CDR3 bases are TGTGCCATCAGTGAGCCAGACAGGGGGCTACCTAAGGGACTCGAGCAGTACTTC. Its translation: CAISEPDRGLPKGLEQYF.